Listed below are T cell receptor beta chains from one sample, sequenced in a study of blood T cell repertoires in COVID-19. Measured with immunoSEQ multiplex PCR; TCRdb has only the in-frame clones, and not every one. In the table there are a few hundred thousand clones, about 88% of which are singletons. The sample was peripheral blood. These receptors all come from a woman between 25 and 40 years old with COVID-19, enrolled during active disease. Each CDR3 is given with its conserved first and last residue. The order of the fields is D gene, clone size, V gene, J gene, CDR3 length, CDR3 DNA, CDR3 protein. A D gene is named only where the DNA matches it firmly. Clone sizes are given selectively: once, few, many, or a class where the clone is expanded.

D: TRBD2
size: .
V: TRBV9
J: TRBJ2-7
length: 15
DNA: TGTGCCAGCAGCCTTCAGTGGGAGGGAGGTTACGAGCAGTACTTC
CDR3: CASSLQWEGGYEQYF

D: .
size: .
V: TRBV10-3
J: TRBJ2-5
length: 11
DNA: TGTGCCATCAGTGCGGAGGAGACCCAGTACTTC
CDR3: CAISAEETQYF

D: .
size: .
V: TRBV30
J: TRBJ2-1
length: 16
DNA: TGTGCCTGGAGTGACCCACTAGCCCGACTGTACAATGAGCAGTTCTTC
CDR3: CAWSDPLARLYNEQFF

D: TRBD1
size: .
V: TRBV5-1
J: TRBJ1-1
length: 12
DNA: TGCGCCAGCAGTCGACAGGGGACTGAAGCTTTCTTT
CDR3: CASSRQGTEAFF

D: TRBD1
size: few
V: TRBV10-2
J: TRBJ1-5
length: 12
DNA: TGCGCCAGCAGGACAGGGGGACAGCCCCAGCATTTT
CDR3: CASRTGGQPQHF

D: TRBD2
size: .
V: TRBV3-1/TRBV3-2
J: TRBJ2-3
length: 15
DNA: TGTGCCAGCAGCCCGGGACTAGCACTCGCGGATACGCAGTATTTT
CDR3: CASSPGLALADTQYF

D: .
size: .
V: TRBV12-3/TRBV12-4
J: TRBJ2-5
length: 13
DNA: TGTGCCAGCAGCCCCCCTGGGAGAGAGACCCAGTACTTC
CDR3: CASSPPGRETQYF

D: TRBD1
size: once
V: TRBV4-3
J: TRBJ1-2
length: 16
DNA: TGCGCCAGCAGCCTAAGGGGACAGGGGCTAATGGGGGGCTACACCTTC
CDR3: CASSLRGQGLMGGYTF

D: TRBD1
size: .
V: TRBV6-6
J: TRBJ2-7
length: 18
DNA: TGTGCCAGCAGTCCTTTTGGTGCCCCGGGACAGAATTACTACGAGCAGTACTTC
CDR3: CASSPFGAPGQNYYEQYF

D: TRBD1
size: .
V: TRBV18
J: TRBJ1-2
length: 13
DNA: TGTGCCAGCTCACCGGACAGGACCTATGGCTACACCTTC
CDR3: CASSPDRTYGYTF

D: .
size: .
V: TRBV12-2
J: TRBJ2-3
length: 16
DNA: TGTGCAAGTCGCTCTTGCCCCAGGGGAGGCACAGATACGCAGTATTTT
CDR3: CASRSCPRGGTDTQYF

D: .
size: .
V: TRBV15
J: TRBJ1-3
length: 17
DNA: TGTGCCACCAGCAGACTCCCTCAGGACACACACGGAAACACCATATATTTT
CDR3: CATSRLPQDTHGNTIYF

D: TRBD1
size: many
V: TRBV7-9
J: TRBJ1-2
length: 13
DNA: TGTGCCAGCAGCCTTGGACAGGGGGCTGGGTACACCTTC
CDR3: CASSLGQGAGYTF

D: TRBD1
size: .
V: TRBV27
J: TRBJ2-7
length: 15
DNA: TGTGCCAGCAGCAGGTCGGACAGGGCAACCTACGAGCAGTACTTC
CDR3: CASSRSDRATYEQYF

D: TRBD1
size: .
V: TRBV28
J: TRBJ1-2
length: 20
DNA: TGTGCCAGCAAGGAAAGGGTGTGGGGACAGGGTTCGGGTCGGTCCCATGGCTACACCTTC
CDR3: CASKERVWGQGSGRSHGYTF

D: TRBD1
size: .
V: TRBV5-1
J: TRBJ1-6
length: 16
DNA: TGCGCCAGCAGCTTGGTCGGGACAGAGTATAATTCACCCCTCCACTTT
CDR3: CASSLVGTEYNSPLHF

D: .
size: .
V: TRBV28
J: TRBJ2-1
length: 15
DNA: TGTGCCAGCAGTCCCCCGGGACTGCTTGGGGGTGAGCAGTTCTTC
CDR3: CASSPPGLLGGEQFF

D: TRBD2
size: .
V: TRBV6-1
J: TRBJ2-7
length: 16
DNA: TGTGCCAGCAGTGACGGACTAGACATTTTCTCCTACGAGCAGTACTTC
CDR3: CASSDGLDIFSYEQYF

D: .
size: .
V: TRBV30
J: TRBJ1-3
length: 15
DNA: TGTGCCTGGAGTGTAGGCCGGGGACTTGGAAACACCATATATTTT
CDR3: CAWSVGRGLGNTIYF

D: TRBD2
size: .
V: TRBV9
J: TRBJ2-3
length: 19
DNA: TGTGCCAGCAGCGTCTCCCCTTATCCTAGCGGGAGGCTTCGAGGTACGCAGTATTTT
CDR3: CASSVSPYPSGRLRGTQYF

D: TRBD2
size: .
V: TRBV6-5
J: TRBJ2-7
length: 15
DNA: TGTGCCACCCTGACTAGCGGGAGTTTTCACTACGAGCAGTACTTC
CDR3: CATLTSGSFHYEQYF

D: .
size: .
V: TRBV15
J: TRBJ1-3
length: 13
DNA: TGTGCCACCAGCAGAGACCCAGGAAACACCATATATTTT
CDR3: CATSRDPGNTIYF

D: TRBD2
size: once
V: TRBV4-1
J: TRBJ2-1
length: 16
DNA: TGCGCCAGCAGCCAAGATACGGGAGGCGCCTACAATGAGCAGTTCTTC
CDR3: CASSQDTGGAYNEQFF

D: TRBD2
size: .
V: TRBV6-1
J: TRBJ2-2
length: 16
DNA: TGTGCCAGCAGTGAAGGGCTAGCGGCGAACACCGGGGAGCTGTTTTTT
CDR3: CASSEGLAANTGELFF

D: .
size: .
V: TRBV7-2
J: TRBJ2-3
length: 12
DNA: TGTGCCAGCAGCTCAGTGGCAGATACGCAGTATTTT
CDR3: CASSSVADTQYF

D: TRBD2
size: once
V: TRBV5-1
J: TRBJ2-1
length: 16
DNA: TGCGCCAGCAGCTCTGCGGGGGTTGCGGCCTACAATGAGCAGTTCTTC
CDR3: CASSSAGVAAYNEQFF

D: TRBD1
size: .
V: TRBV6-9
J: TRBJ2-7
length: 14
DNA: TGTGCCAGCACCCAAGAGGGGGCCACCTACGAGCAGTACTTC
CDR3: CASTQEGATYEQYF

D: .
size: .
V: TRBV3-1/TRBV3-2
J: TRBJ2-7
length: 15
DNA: TGTGCCAGCAGCCCGGGACATTGGAGCTCCTACGAGCAGTACTTC
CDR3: CASSPGHWSSYEQYF

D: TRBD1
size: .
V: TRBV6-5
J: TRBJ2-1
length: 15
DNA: TGTGCCAGCAGGGTGGGACAGGGCTCCTACAATGAGCAGTTCTTC
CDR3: CASRVGQGSYNEQFF

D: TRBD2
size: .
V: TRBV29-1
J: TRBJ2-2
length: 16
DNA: TGCAGCGTTCGGACTAGCGGGAGAGCGAACACCGGGGAGCTGTTTTTT
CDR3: CSVRTSGRANTGELFF

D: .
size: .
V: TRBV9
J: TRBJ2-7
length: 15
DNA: TGTGCCAGCAGCGTATCGGAGGGCCCCACCTACGAGCAGTACTTC
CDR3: CASSVSEGPTYEQYF

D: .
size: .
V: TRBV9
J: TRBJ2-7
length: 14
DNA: TGTGCCAGCAGCGTAGGGACAGCAACCTACGAGCAGTACTTC
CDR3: CASSVGTATYEQYF

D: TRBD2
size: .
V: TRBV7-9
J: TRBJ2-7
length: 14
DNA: TGTGCCAGCAGCTCATACAGGGTAGCGGGAGAGCAGTACTTC
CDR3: CASSSYRVAGEQYF

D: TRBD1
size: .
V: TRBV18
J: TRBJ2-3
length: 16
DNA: TGTGCCAGCTCACCCGTGCAGGGGGTGGTCACAGATACGCAGTATTTT
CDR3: CASSPVQGVVTDTQYF

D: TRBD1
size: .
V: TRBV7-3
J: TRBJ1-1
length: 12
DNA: TGTGCCAGCAGCGGACAGGGAACTGAAGCTTTCTTT
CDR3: CASSGQGTEAFF

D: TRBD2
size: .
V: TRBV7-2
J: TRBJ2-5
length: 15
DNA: TGTGCCAGCAGCTTACGGGGAGGGGCGGGGGAGACCCAGTACTTC
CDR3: CASSLRGGAGETQYF

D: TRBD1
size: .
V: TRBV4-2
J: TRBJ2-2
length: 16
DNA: TGTGCCAGCAGCCGCGAGTTGGGACAGGGGGCCGGGGAGCTGTTTTTT
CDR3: CASSRELGQGAGELFF

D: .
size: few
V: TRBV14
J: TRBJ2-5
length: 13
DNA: TGTGCCAGCAGCCCACAGGGATGGGAGACCCAGTACTTC
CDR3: CASSPQGWETQYF

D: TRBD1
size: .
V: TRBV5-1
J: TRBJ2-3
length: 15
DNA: TGCGCCAGCAGCCAGGGACAGGGAGGCACAGATACGCAGTATTTT
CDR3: CASSQGQGGTDTQYF

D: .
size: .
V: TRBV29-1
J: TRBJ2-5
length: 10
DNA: TGCAGCGTTGGAGGGGAGACCCAGTACTTC
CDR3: CSVGGETQYF

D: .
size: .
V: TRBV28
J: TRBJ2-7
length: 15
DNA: TGTGCCAGCAGTATCTGGGACGGGAGCTCCTACGAGCAGTACTTC
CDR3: CASSIWDGSSYEQYF

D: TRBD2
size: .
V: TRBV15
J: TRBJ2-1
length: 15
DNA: TGTGCCACCAGCTCAGCGGGAGATGAGTTCAATGAGCAGTTCTTC
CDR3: CATSSAGDEFNEQFF

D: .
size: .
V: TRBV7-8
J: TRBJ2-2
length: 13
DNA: TGTGCCAGCAGCTACAGGGTTTCCCGGGAGCTGTTTTTT
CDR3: CASSYRVSRELFF

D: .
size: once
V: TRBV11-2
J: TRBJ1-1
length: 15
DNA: TGTGCCAGCAGCTTAATAGTCGGTGGTGGCACTGAAGCTTTCTTT
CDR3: CASSLIVGGGTEAFF

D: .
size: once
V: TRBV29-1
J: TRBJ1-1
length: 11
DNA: TGCAGCGCCGGATCGGGCACTGAAGCTTTCTTT
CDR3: CSAGSGTEAFF

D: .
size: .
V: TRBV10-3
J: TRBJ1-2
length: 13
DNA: TGTGCCATCAGCCCCGGGACACCTGGGAGCTACACCTTC
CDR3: CAISPGTPGSYTF